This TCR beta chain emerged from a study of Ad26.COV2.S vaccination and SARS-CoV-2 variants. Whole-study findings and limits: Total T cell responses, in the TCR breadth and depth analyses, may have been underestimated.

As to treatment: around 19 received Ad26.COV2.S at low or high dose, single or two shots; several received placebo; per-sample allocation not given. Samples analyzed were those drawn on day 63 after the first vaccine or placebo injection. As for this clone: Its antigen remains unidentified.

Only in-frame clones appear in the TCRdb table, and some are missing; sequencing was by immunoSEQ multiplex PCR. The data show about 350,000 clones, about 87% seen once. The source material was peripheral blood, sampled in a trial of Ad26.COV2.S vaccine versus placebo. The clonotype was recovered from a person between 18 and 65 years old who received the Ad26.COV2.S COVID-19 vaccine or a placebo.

CDR3 nucleotide sequence: TGTGCCAGCAGGAGGAAGGGCGGTACTGAAGCTTTCTTT. It yields the protein CASRRKGGTEAFF. This chain links TRBV12-3 or TRBV12-4 with TRBJ1-1; D gene ambiguous. Trimming stripped 6 bases from V and 5 bases from J, with 13 bases between. The CDR3 contains 13 residues.